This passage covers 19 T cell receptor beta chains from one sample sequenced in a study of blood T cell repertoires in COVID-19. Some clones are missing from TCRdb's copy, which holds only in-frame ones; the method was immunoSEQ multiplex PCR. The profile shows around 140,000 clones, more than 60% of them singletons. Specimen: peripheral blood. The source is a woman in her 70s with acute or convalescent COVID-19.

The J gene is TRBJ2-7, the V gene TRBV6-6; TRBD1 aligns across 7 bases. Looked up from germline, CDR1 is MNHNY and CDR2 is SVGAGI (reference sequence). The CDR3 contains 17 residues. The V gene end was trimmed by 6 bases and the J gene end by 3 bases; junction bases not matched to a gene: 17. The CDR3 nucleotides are TGTGCCAGCAGCCGAAATGAGGGACAGCGACTATACTACGAGCAGTACTTC. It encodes CASSRNEGQRLYYEQYF.

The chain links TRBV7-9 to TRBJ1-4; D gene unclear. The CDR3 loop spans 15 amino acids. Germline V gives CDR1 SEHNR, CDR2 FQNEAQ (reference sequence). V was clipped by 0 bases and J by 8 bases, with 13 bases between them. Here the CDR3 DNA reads TGTGCCAGCAGCTTAGCGCTGGGCGGAGGGGAAAAACTGTTTTTT. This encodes CASSLALGGGEKLFF.

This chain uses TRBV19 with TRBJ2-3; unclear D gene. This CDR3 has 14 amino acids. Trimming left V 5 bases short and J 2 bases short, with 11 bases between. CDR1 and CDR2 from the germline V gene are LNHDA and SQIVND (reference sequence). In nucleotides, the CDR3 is TGTGCCAGTAGTTTGGGCAGCTACACAGATACGCAGTATTTT. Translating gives CASSLGSYTDTQYF.

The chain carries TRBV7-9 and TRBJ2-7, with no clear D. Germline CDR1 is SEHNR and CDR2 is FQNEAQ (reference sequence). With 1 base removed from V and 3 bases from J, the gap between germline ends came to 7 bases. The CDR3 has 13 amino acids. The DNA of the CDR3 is TGTGCCAGCAGCTTAGGCGCTGACTACGAGCAGTACTTC. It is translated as CASSLGADYEQYF.

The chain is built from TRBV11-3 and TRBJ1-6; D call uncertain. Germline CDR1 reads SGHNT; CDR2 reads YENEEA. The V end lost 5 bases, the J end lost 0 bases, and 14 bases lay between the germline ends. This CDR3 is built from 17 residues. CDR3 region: CASSARSLSSYNSPLHF. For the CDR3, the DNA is TGTGCCAGCAGCGCCAGGTCCTTGAGCTCCTATAATTCACCCCTCCACTTT.

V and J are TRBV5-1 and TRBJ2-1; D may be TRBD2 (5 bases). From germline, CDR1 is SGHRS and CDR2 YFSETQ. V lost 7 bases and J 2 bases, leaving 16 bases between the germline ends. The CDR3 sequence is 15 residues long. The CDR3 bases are TGCGCCAGCTACTTAAGCGGAAGCACCTACAATGAGCAGTTCTTC. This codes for CASYLSGSTYNEQFF.

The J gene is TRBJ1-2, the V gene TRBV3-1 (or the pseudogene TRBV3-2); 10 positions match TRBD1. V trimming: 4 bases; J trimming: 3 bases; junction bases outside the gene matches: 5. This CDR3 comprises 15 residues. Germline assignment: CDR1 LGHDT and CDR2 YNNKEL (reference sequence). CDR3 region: CASSLIGTGDYGYTF. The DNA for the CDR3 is TGTGCCAGCAGCCTAATTGGGACAGGGGACTATGGCTACACCTTC.

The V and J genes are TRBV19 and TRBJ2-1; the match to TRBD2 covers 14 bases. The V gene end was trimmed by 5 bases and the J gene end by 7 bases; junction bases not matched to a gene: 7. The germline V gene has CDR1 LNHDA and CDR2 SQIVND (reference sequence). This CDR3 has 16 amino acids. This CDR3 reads CASSPGTSGRGNEQFF. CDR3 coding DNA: TGTGCCAGTAGTCCCGGGACTAGCGGGAGAGGGAATGAGCAGTTCTTC.

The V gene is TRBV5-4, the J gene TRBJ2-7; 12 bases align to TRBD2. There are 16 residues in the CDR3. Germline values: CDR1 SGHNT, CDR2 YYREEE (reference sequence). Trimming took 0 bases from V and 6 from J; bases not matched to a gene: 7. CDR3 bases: TGTGCCAGCAGCTTGGCCCCGACTAGCGGGGGATCCGAGCAGTACTTC. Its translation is CASSLAPTSGGSEQYF.

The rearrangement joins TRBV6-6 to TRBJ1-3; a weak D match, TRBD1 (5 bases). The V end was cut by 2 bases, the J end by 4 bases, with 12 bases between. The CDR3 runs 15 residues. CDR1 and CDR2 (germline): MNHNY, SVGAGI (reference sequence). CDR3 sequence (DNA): TGTGCCAGCAGTTACCCGGGCAGGGAAGGAAACACCATATATTTT. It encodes CASSYPGREGNTIYF.

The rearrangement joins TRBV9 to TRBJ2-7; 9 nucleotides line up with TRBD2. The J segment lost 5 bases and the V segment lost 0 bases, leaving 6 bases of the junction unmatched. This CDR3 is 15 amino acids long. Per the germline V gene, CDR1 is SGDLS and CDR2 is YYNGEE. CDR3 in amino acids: CASSVGGRGQDEQYF. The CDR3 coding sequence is TGTGCCAGCAGCGTAGGCGGGAGGGGTCAAGACGAGCAGTACTTC. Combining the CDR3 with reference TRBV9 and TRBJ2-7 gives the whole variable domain DSGVTQTPKHLITATGQRVTLRCSPRSGDLSVYWYQQSLDQGLQFLIQYYNGEERAKGNILERFSAQQFPDLHSELNLSSLELGDSALYFCASSVGGRGQDEQYFGPGTRLTVT.

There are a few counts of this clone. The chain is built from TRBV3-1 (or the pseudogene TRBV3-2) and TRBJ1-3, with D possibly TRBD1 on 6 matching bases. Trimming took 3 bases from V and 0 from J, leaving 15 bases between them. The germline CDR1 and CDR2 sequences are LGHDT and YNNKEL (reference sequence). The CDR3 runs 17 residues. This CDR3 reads CASSQYTGPVSGNTIYF. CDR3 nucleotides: TGTGCCAGCAGCCAGTACACAGGGCCGGTCTCTGGAAACACCATATATTTT.

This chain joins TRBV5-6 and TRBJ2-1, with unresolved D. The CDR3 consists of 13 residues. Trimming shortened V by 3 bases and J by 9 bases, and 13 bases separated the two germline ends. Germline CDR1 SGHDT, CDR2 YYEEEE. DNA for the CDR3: TGTGCCAGCAGCTCCGGAGTAGAACCTGAGCAGTTCTTC. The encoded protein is CASSSGVEPEQFF.

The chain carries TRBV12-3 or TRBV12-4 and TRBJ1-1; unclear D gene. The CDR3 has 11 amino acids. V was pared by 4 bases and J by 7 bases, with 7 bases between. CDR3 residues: CASSSFSEAFF. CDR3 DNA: TGTGCCAGCAGTTCTTTCAGTGAAGCTTTCTTT.

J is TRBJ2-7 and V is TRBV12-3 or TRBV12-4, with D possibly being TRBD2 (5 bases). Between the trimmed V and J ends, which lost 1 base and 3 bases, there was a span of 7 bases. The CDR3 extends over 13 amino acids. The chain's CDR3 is CASSLGRDYEQYF. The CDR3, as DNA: TGTGCCAGCAGTTTAGGCCGGGACTACGAGCAGTACTTC.

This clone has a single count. CDR3 sequence reads: CASSPRTVYEQYF. CDR3 coding DNA: TGTGCCAGCAGCCCCAGGACAGTATACGAGCAGTACTTC. This chain links TRBV7-2 with TRBJ2-7, with TRBD1 as a possible D gene (6 bases). The V gene lost 5 bases and the J gene lost 4 bases, with 12 bases spanning the gap. The CDR3 runs 13 residues. Per germline, CDR1 SGHTA and CDR2 FQGNSA.

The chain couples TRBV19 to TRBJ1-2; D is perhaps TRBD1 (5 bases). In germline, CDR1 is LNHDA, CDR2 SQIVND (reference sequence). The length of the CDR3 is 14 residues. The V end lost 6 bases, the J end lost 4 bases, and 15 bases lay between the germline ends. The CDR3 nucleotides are TGTGCCAGTAGCACCAGGGAAGCTATCTATGGCTACACCTTC. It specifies CASSTREAIYGYTF.

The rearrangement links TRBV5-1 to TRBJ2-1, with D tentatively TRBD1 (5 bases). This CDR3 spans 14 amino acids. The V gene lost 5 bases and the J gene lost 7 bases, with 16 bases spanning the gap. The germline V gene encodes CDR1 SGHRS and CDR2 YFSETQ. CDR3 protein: CASSIGAGANEQFF. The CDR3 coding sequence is TGCGCCAGCAGTATAGGGGCAGGTGCGAATGAGCAGTTCTTC.

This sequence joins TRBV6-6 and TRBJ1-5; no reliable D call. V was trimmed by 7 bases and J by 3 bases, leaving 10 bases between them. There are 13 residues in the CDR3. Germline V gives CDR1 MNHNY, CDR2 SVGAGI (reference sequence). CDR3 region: CASTGGYNQPQHF. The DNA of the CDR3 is TGTGCCAGCACGGGAGGATACAATCAGCCCCAGCATTTT.